What follows describes a single T cell receptor beta chain. Its specificity is not known. This sample stems from a study of OX40 agonist ivuxolimab in advanced cancers. Study at large: Anti-PD-1, anti-PD-L1 or anti-CTLA-4 therapy given earlier was allowed, and approximately 40% had some.

The CDR3 is 13 residues long. Trimming cost V 6 bases and J 5 bases, with 13 bases left between them. Germline V gene data show CDR1 as MDHEN and CDR2 as SYDVKM. Sequenced by immunoSEQ multiplex PCR; TCRdb stores in-frame clones only, minus some. There are about 78,000 clones in the sample; roughly 91% occur only once, and over 0.2% lies in the top ten. Findings of the study overall: Among the lowest peripheral clonal expansion occurred in 0.1-3.0 mg/kg partial responders.

This receptor was identified in an adult with an advanced solid tumor such as melanoma, head and neck, liver or kidney cancer. Sequencing was performed on CD4+ or CD8+ T cells sorted from blood, taken in a trial of the OX40 agonist ivuxolimab. The J gene is TRBJ1-2, the V gene TRBV28; a possible D gene is TRBD1 (5 bases). CDR3 loop: CASRVSGPYGYTF. The CDR3 DNA reads as TGTGCCAGCAGAGTGTCAGGGCCTTATGGCTACACCTTC.